Below are 9 T cell receptor beta chains sequenced from a single sample in a study of identifying expanded T cells in peripheral blood (dated by TCRdb to between 2018 and 2020). Libraries were constructed by the immunoSEQ multiplex PCR assay. The clones in this table, taken by TCRdb from immuneACCESS, are in-frame only. Not every clone is retained; where verified, under half of the shortfall comes from an unresolved V gene, and the cause of the rest is unknown. Recorded for this sample are about 82,000 clones; about 87% of them occurred a single time. Around 7% of the sample is held by the ten biggest clonotypes. The sequenced sample consisted of blood. These receptors came from a person aged 18 to 75 in good health.

The CDR3 protein is CASSTPSGTATNEKLFF. The CDR3 bases are TGTGCCAGTAGTACCCCCTCAGGAACTGCAACTAATGAAAAACTGTTTTTT. The rearrangement links TRBV19 to TRBJ1-4; no firm D call. The CDR3 sequence is 17 residues long. Germline values: CDR1 LNHDA, CDR2 SQIVND (reference sequence). V was clipped by 4 bases and J by 0 bases, with 15 bases between them.

The chain uses TRBV18 and TRBJ2-7, with D uncertain. Per germline, CDR1 KGHSH and CDR2 LQKENI. V was shortened by 1 base and J by 1 base, with 17 bases between the two germline ends. CDR3 length: 17 residues. This CDR3 reads CASSPLSPGWISYEQYF. CDR3 in DNA: TGTGCCAGCTCACCACTCTCCCCCGGGTGGATTTCCTACGAGCAGTACTTC.

V and J are TRBV4-1 and TRBJ2-2; 10 nucleotides align to TRBD1. CDR1 is MGHRA, CDR2 YSYEKL, per germline. Trimming took 4 bases from V and 7 from J; bases not matched to a gene: 9. The CDR3 sequence is 16 residues long. The CDR3: CASSRTGTGDGGELFF. In DNA, the CDR3 is TGCGCCAGCAGCCGAACCGGGACAGGGGACGGCGGGGAGCTGTTTTTT.

The CDR3 nucleotides read TGTGCCAGCAGTCCCCGGTTTAGGGATTATAGCAATCAGCCCCAGCATTTT. Protein product: CASSPRFRDYSNQPQHF. The V call is TRBV2, the J call TRBJ1-5, with D unclear. Germline assignment: CDR1 SNHLY and CDR2 FYNNEI. The V gene lost 5 bases and the J gene lost 0 bases, with 17 bases spanning the gap. The CDR3 length is 17 residues.

The chain joins TRBV6-5 to TRBJ2-7; D call uncertain. Germline-derived CDR1 and CDR2 are MNHEY and SVGAGI. Between the trimmed V and J ends, which lost 8 bases and 2 bases, there was a span of 7 bases. This CDR3 is 11 amino acids long. The CDR3 sequence: CASGGPYEQYF. The CDR3 region has the DNA TGTGCCAGCGGCGGACCCTACGAGCAGTACTTC.

The count of this clone is one. The DNA of the CDR3 is TGTGCCAGCAGTTTATATCTGGACACCGGGGAGCTGTTTTTT. Encoded protein: CASSLYLDTGELFF. This sequence joins TRBV27 and TRBJ2-2; no clear D. The CDR3 has 14 residues. Germline assignment: CDR1 MNHEY and CDR2 SMNVEV (reference sequence). The V end lost 1 base, the J end lost 3 bases, and 6 bases lay between the germline ends.

This sequence joins TRBV7-9 and TRBJ2-7, with 8 bases aligning to TRBD1. V trimming: 5 bases; J trimming: 6 bases; junction bases outside the gene matches: 12. The CDR3 spans 15 residues. Germline CDR1 and CDR2: SEHNR and FQNEAQ (reference sequence). CDR3 residues: CASSQAAGQVSEQYF. DNA for the CDR3: TGTGCCAGCAGCCAGGCGGCGGGACAGGTTTCCGAGCAGTACTTC.

The chain recombines TRBV5-1 with TRBJ2-5; 7 bases map to TRBD2. V was clipped by 2 bases and J by 2 bases; unmatched bases: 9. The CDR3 totals 16 residues. The germline gives CDR1 SGHRS, CDR2 YFSETQ. The CDR3 here is CASSFFSGGGQETQYF. CDR3 nucleotide sequence: TGCGCCAGCAGCTTTTTTTCGGGGGGAGGACAAGAGACCCAGTACTTC.

This clone has only a few counts. This chain links TRBV10-3 with TRBJ2-1, with D possibly TRBD2 on 6 matching bases. The V end lost 0 bases, the J end lost 7 bases, and 13 bases lay between the germline ends. The CDR3 is made up of 15 amino acids. Germline V gives CDR1 ENHRY, CDR2 SYGVKD. CDR3 coding DNA: TGTGCCATCAGTGAGTCCCGACTAGATGGGAATGAGCAGTTCTTC. This gives the protein CAISESRLDGNEQFF.